This TCR beta chain was recovered during a study of beta chain features in type 1 diabetes. Study outcomes and limitations: Insertions were fewer and deletions more numerous at VDJ junctions in type 1 diabetes patients. All four CD4+ subsets from Type 1 diabetes patients carried moderately but significantly shorter TCRB CDR3s.

A CD45RO/CCR7/CD25/CD127/CD95/CD27 panel sorted naive, central memory, regulatory and stem cell-like memory CD4+ cells. In all sorted populations, purity surpassed 95%. Only a few counts were recorded for this clone. Its antigen is as yet unknown. One end of the junction fails to match germline, which may point to a read error. Expressed TCRB transcripts were sequenced because the isolated RNA had all been reverse transcribed beforehand. About 3.57 million reads were obtained on average from naive, central memory and regulatory T cell samples. Some clones are missing from TCRdb's copy, which holds only in-frame ones; the method was immunoSEQ multiplex PCR. The sample lists 250,000 or so clones, roughly 21% occurring once. Sequencing was carried out using naive CD4+ T cells from blood. This receptor was identified in a woman aged 40 to 50 with type 1 diabetes.

CDR3 protein: CASGQGANSGELFF. The CDR3 coding sequence is TGTGCCAGTGGACAGGGGGCGAACTCCGGGGAGCTGTTTTTT. V is TRBV7-8 and J is TRBJ2-2; 11 bases map to TRBD1. CDR3 length: 14 residues. Germline CDR1 and CDR2: SGHVS and FQNEAQ.